Detailed here is one T cell receptor beta chain. This sample was included in a study of Graves' ophthalmopathy and Graves' hyperthyroidism. Amplifying from RNA transcripts, the study obtained TCR beta CDR3 regions. HTBI primers primed a first-round RT-PCR, and a second-round multiplex PCR followed. TCRdb reanalysed the multiplex PCR reads using MiXCR and keeps one entry per CDR3 protein. The sample has around 1.1 million distinct CDR3 sequences, about two fifths seen once. This TCR came from an adult man with Graves' hyperthyroidism. The sample taken for sequencing was peripheral blood or thyroid tissue (not recorded which).

The chain's CDR3 is CASSYSSWDQQYF. In DNA, the CDR3 is TGTGCCAGCAGTTACTCGAGTTGGGACCAGCAGTACTTC. The V call is TRBV25-1, the J call TRBJ2-7; D is possibly TRBD1 or TRBD2 (5 bases each). The CDR3 runs to 13 residues. The germline gives CDR1 MGHDK, CDR2 SYGVNS. V gave up 5 bases and J gave up 8 bases, with 16 bases separating them.